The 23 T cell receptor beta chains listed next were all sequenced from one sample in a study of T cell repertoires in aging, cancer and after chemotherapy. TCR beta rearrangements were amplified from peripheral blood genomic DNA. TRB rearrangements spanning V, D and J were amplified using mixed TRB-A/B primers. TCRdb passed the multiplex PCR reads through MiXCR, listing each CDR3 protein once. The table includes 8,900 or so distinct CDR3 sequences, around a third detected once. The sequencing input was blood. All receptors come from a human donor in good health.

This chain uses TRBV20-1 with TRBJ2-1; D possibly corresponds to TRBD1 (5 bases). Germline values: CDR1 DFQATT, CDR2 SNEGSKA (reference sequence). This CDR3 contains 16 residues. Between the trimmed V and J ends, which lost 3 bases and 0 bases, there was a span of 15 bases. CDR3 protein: CSARGFGAASYNEQFF. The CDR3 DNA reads TGCAGTGCTAGGGGATTTGGGGCAGCCTCCTACAATGAGCAGTTCTTC.

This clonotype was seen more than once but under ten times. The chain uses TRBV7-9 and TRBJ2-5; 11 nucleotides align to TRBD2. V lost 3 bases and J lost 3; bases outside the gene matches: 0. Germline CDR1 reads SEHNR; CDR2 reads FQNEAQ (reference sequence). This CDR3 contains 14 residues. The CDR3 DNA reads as TGTGCCAGCAGCTTGGGACTAGCGGAAGAGACCCAGTACTTC. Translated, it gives CASSLGLAEETQYF.

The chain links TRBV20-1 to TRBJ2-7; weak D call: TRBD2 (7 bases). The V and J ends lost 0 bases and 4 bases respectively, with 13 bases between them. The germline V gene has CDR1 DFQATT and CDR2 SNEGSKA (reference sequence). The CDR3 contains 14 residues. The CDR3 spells CSARDRRGGYEQYF. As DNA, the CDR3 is TGCAGTGCTAGAGATCGGAGGGGGGGATACGAGCAGTACTTC.

In DNA, the CDR3 is TGTGCCAGCAGTGAAGGGTCCAGGGGGGGCGAGCAGTACTTC. Translating it yields CASSEGSRGGEQYF. This sequence joins TRBV6-1 and TRBJ2-7, with D possibly being TRBD1 or TRBD2 (7 bases each). Germline V CDR1 and CDR2: MNHNS, SASEGT. V was cut by 1 base and J by 6 bases, with 13 bases left in between. This CDR3 is 14 amino acids long.

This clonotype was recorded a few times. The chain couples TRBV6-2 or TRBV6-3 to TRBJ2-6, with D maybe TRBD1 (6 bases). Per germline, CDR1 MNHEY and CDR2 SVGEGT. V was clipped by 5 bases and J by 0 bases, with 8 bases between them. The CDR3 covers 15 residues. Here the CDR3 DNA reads TGTGCCAGCAGTGGGACAAACTCTGGGGCCAACGTCCTGACTTTC. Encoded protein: CASSGTNSGANVLTF.

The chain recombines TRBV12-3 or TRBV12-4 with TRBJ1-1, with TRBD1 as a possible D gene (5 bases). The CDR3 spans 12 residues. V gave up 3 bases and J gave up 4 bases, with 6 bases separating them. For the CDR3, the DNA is TGTGCCAGCAGTTTCAGGGTCACTGAAGCTTTCTTT. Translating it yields CASSFRVTEAFF.

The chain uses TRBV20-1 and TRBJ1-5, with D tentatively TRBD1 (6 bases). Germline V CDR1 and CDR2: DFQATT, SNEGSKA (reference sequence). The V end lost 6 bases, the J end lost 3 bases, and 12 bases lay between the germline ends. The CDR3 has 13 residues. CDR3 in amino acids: CSAGRGYNQPQHF. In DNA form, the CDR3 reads TGCAGTGCAGGCAGGGGATACAATCAGCCCCAGCATTTT.

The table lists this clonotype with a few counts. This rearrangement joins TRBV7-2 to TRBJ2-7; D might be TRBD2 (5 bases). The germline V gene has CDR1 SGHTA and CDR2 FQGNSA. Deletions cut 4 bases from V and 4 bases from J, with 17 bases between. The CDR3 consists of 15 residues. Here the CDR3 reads CASSSALRGKYEQYF. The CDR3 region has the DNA TGTGCCAGCAGCTCGGCCTTAAGAGGGAAGTACGAGCAGTACTTC.

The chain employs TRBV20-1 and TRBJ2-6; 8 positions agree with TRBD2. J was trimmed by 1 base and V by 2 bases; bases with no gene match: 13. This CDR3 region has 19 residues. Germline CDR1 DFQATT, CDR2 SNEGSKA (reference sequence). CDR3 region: CSARSLLGTSVSGANVLTF. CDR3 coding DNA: TGCAGTGCTAGATCTCTCCTGGGGACTAGTGTGTCTGGGGCCAACGTCCTGACTTTC.

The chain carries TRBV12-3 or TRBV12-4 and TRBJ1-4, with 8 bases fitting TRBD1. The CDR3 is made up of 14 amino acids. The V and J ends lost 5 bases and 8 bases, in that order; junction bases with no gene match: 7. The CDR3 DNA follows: TGTGCCAGCAGTACCCGACAGGGGTTCGAAAAACTGTTTTTT. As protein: CASSTRQGFEKLFF.

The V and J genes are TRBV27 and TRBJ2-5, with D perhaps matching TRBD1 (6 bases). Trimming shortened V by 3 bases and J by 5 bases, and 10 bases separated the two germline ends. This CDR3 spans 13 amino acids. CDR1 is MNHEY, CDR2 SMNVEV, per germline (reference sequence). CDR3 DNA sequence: TGTGCCAGCAGTTTTACAGGGACGGAGACCCAGTACTTC. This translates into CASSFTGTETQYF.

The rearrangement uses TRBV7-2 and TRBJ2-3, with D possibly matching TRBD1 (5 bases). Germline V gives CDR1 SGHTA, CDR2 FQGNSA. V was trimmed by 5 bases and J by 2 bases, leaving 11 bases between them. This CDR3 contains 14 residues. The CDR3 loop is CASSRQLLTDTQYF. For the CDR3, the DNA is TGTGCCAGCAGCCGACAGCTACTCACAGATACGCAGTATTTT.

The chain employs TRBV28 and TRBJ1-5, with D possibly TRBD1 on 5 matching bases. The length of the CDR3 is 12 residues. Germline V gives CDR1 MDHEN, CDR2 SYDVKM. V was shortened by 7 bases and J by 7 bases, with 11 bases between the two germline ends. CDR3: CASNRSGQPQHF. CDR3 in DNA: TGTGCCAGCAACAGGTCGGGGCAGCCCCAGCATTTT.

The CDR3 nucleotides are TGTGCCAGCAGCGGATCTCTAGCGGGGGGACCGGATACGCAGTATTTT. This encodes CASSGSLAGGPDTQYF. The V call is TRBV6-4, the J call TRBJ2-3; 11 bases match TRBD2. Germline-derived CDR1 and CDR2 are MRHNA and SNTAGT. This CDR3 is built from 16 residues. V was clipped by 6 bases and J by 6 bases; unmatched bases: 11.

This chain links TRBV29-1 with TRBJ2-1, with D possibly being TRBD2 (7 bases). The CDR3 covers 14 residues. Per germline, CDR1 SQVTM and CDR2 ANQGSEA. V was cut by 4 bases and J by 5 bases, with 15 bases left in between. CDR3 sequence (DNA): TGCAGCGTTGTGGTCAGCGGGACAAACAATGAGCAGTTCTTC. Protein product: CSVVVSGTNNEQFF.

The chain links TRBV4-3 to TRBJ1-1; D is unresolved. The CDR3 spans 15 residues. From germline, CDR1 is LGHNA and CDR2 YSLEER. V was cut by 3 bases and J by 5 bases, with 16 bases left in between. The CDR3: CASSHEAGGKTEAFF. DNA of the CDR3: TGCGCCAGCAGCCATGAGGCAGGAGGGAAAACTGAAGCTTTCTTT.

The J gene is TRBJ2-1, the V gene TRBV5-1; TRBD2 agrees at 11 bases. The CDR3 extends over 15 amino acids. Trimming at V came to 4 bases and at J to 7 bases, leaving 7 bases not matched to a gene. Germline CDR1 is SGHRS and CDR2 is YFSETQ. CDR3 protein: CASSLLAGAGNEQFF. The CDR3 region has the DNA TGCGCCAGCAGCCTACTAGCGGGGGCGGGGAATGAGCAGTTCTTC.

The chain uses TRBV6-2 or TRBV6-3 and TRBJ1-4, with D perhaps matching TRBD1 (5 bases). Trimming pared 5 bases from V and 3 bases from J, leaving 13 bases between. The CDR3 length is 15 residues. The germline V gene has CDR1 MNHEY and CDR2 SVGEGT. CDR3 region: CASSLRVTANEKLFF. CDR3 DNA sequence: TGTGCCAGCAGTCTCAGGGTTACGGCTAATGAAAAACTGTTTTTT.

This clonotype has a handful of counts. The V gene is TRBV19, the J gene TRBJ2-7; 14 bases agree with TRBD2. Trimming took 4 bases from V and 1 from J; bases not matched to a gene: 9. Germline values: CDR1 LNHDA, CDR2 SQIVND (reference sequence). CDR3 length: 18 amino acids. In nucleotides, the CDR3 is TGTGCCAGTAGTAGGACCCCCGGGACTAGCGGGGGTTCCTACGAGCAGTACTTC. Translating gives CASSRTPGTSGGSYEQYF. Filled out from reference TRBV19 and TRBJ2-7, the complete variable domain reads DGGITQSPKYLFRKEGQNVTLSCEQNLNHDAMYWYRQDPGQGLRLIYYSQIVNDFQKGDIAEGYSVSREKKESFPLTVTSAQKNPTAFYLCASSRTPGTSGGSYEQYFGPGTRLTVT.

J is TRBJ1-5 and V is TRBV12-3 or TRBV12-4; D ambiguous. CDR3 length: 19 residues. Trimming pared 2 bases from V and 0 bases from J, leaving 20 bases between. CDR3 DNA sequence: TGTGCCAGCAGTTTACTCCCCCCCCTCGGACGGGTTAGCAATCAGCCCCAGCATTTT. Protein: CASSLLPPLGRVSNQPQHF.

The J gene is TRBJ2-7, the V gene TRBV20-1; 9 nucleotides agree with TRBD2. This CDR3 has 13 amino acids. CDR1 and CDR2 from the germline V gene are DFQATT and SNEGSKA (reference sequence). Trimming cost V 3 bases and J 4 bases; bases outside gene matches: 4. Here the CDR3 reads CSARKAGGYEQYV. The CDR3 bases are TGCAGTGCTAGGAAGGCGGGGGGGTACGAGCAGTACGTC.

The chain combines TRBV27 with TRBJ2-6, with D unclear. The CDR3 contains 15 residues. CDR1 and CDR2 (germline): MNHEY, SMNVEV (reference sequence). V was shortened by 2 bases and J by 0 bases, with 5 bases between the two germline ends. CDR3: CASSLVYSGANVLTF. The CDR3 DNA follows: TGTGCCAGCAGTTTAGTTTACTCTGGGGCCAACGTCCTGACTTTC. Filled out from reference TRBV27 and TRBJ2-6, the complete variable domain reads EAQVTQNPRYLITVTGKKLTVTCSQNMNHEYMSWYRQDPGLGLRQIYYSMNVEVTDKGDVPEGYKVSRKEKRNFPLILESPSPNQTSLYFCASSLVYSGANVLTFGAGSRLTVL.

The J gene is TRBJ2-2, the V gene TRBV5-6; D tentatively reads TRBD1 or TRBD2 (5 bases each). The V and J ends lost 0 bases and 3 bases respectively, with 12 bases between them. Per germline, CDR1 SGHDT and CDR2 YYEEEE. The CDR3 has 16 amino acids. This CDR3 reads CASSLVEGFYTGELFF. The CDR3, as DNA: TGTGCCAGCAGCTTGGTCGAGGGGTTCTACACCGGGGAGCTGTTTTTT.